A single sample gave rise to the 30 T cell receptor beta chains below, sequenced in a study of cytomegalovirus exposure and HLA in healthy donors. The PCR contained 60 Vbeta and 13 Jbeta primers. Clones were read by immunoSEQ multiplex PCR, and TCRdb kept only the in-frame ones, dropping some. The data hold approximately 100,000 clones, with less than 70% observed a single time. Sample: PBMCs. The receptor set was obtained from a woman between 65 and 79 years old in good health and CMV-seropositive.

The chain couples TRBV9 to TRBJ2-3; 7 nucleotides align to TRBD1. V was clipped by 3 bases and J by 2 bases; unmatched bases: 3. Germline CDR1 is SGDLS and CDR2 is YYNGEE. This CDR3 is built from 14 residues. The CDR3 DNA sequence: TGTGCCAGCAGCGGGGGACAGCTCACAGATACGCAGTATTTT. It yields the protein CASSGGQLTDTQYF.

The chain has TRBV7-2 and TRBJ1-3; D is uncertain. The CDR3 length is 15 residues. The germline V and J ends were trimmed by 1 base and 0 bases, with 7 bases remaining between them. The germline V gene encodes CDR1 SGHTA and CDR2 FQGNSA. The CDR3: CASSLGKSSGNTIYF. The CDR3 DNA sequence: TGTGCCAGCAGCTTAGGCAAGAGCTCTGGAAACACCATATATTTT.

The CDR3 DNA reads TGTGCCAGCAGCGCGGCCGGGATTCAGCCCCAGCATTTT. It is translated as CASSAAGIQPQHF. The V gene is TRBV2, the J gene TRBJ1-5; no clear D. The CDR3 runs to 13 residues. Trimming cost V 6 bases and J 6 bases, with 12 bases left between them. Germline CDR1 SNHLY, CDR2 FYNNEI.

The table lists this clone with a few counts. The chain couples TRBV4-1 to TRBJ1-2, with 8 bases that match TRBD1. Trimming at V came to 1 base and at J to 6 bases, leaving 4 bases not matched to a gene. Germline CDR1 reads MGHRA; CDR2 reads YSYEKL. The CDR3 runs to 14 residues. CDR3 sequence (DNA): TGCGCCAGCAGCCAAGGCAGGGGGCGCGATGGCTACACCTTC. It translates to CASSQGRGRDGYTF.

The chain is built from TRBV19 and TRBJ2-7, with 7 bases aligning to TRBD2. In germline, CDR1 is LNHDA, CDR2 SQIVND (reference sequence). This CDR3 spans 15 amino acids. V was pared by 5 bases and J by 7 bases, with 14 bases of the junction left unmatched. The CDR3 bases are TGTGCCAGTAGTCCTCCAGCGGGACGCCGGAGTGAGCAGTACTTC. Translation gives CASSPPAGRRSEQYF.

The CDR3 here is CASNPQGANNQPQHF. CDR3 DNA sequence: TGTGCCAGCAACCCCCAAGGGGCAAACAATCAGCCCCAGCATTTT. The J gene is TRBJ1-5, the V gene TRBV2; D is perhaps TRBD1 (5 bases). This CDR3 has 15 residues. Germline V gene sequence: CDR1 SNHLY, CDR2 FYNNEI. Trimming left V 7 bases short and J 3 bases short, with 16 bases between.

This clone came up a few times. The DNA of the CDR3 is TGTGCCAGCAGCTTTACCGGACAGGGGAGCACTGAAGCTTTCTTT. Translated: CASSFTGQGSTEAFF. This chain uses TRBV11-2 with TRBJ1-1; the match to TRBD1 covers 9 bases. This CDR3 is 15 amino acids long. Losses at the gene ends were 3 bases for V and 4 bases for J; bases not matched to a gene: 6. The V gene's germline CDR1 is SGHAT and CDR2 FQNNGV. Together with reference TRBV11-2 and TRBJ1-1, the CDR3 gives the full variable domain: EAGVAQSPRYKIIEKRQSVAFWCNPISGHATLYWYQQILGQGPKLLIQFQNNGVVDDSQLPKDRFSAERLKGVDSTLKIQPAKLEDSAVYLCASSFTGQGSTEAFFGQGTRLTVV.

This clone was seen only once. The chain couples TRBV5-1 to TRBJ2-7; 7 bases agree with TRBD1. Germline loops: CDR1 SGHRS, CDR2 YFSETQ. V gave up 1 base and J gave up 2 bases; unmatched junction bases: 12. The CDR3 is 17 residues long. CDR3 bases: TGCGCCAGCAGCTTGCTCCTCCCGGTGCAGGGGGCCTACGAGCAGTACTTC. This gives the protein CASSLLLPVQGAYEQYF.

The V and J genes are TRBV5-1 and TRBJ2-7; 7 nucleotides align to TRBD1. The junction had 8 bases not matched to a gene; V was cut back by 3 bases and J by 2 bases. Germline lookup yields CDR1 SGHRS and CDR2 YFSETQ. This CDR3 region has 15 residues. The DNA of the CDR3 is TGCGCCAGCAGCTGGCGGACAGGCGAGGCCTACGAGCAGTACTTC. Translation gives CASSWRTGEAYEQYF.

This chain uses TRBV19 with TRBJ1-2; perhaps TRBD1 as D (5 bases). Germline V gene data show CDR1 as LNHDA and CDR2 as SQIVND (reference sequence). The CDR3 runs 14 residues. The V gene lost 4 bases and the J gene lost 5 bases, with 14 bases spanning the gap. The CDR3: CASSRQGSSYGYTF. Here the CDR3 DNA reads TGTGCCAGTAGTAGGCAGGGATCTTCTTATGGCTACACCTTC.

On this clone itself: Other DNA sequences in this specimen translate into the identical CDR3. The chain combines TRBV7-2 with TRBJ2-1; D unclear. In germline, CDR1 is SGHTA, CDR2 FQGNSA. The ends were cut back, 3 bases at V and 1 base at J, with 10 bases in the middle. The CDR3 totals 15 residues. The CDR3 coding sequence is TGTGCCAGCAGCTTCGGCGGAACGTCCTACAATGAGCAGTTCTTC. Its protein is CASSFGGTSYNEQFF.

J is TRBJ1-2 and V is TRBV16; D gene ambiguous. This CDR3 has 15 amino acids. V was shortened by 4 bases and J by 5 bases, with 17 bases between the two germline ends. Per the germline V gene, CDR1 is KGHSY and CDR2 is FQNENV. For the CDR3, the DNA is TGTGCCAGCAGCCCCGTCATGGCGGGAGGTTATGGCTACACCTTC. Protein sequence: CASSPVMAGGYGYTF.

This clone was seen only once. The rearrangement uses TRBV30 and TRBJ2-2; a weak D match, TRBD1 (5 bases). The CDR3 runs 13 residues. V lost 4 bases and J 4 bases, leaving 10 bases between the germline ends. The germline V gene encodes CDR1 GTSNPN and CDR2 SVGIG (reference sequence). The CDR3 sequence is CAWTGQSTGELFF. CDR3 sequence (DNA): TGTGCCTGGACAGGGCAGAGCACCGGGGAGCTGTTTTTT.

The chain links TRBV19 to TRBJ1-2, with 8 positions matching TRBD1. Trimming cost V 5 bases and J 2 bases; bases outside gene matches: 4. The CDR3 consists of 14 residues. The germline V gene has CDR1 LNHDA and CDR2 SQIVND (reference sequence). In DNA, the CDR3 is TGTGCCAGTAGTTCGGACAGGGCAAACTATGGCTACACCTTC. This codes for CASSSDRANYGYTF.

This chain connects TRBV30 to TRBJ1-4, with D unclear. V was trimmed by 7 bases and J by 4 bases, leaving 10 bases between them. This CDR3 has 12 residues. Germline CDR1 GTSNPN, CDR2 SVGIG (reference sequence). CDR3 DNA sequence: TGTGCCTCAGACGGGTTTAATGAAAAACTGTTTTTT. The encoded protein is CASDGFNEKLFF.

CDR3 nucleotides: TGCGCCAGCAGCCGCCCTGGACAGACAACGAACACCGGGGAGCTGTTTTTT. Protein product: CASSRPGQTTNTGELFF. This chain joins TRBV4-1 and TRBJ2-2, with a weak D call TRBD1 (6 bases). V lost 4 bases, J lost 0 bases, and 15 bases lay in between. The CDR3 spans 17 residues. The germline V gene encodes CDR1 MGHRA and CDR2 YSYEKL.

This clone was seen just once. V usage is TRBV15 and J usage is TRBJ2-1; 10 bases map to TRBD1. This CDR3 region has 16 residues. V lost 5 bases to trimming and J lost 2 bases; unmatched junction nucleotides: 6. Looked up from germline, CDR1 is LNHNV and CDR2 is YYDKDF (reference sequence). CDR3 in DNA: TGTGCCACCAGCCCCCCTGACAGGGGGCCCTACAATGAGCAGTTCTTC. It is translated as CATSPPDRGPYNEQFF.

As DNA, the CDR3 is TGTGCCAGCAGCCGCGGGGGAGGGACCGGGGAGCTGTTTTTT. This encodes CASSRGGGTGELFF. This chain joins TRBV6-1 and TRBJ2-2, with 7 bases fitting TRBD2. This CDR3 has 14 residues. Trimming cost V 6 bases and J 5 bases; bases outside gene matches: 6. Germline-derived CDR1 and CDR2 are MNHNS and SASEGT.

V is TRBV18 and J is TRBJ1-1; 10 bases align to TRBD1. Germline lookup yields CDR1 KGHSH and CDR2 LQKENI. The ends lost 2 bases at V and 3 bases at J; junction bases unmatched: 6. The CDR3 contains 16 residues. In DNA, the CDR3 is TGTGCCAGCTCACCATGGACAGGGGGGGAGGACACTGAAGCTTTCTTT. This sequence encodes CASSPWTGGEDTEAFF.

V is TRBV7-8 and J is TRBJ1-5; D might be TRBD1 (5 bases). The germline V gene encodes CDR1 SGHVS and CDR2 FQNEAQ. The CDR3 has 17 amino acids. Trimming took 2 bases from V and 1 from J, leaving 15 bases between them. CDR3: CASSLRAGPESNQPQHF. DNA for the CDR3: TGTGCCAGCAGCTTACGTGCGGGACCAGAAAGCAATCAGCCCCAGCATTTT.

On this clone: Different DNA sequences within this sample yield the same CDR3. The CDR3 loop reads CASSIGRGTEAFF. The CDR3 nucleotides are TGTGCCAGTAGTATAGGAAGAGGGACTGAAGCTTTCTTT. This rearrangement joins TRBV19 to TRBJ1-1; D gene unclear. The germline V and J ends were trimmed by 1 base and 5 bases, with 8 bases remaining between them. Germline values: CDR1 LNHDA, CDR2 SQIVND (reference sequence). There are 13 residues in the CDR3.

This CDR3 is CASSFGQGPYGYTF. Here the CDR3 DNA reads TGTGCCAGCAGCTTTGGACAGGGCCCATATGGCTACACCTTC. The V call is TRBV7-3, the J call TRBJ1-2, with 8 bases fitting TRBD1. Germline-derived CDR1 and CDR2 are SGHTA and FQGTGA. With 3 bases clipped from V and 5 bases from J, the junction kept 5 bases outside the gene matches. The CDR3 length is 14 residues.

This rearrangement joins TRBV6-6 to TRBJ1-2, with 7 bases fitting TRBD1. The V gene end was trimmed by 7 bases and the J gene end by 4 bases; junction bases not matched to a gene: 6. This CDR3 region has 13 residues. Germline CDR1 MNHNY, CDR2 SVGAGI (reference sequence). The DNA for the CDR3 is TGTGCCAGCACCGACAGGGACGGCTATGGCTACACCTTC. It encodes CASTDRDGYGYTF.

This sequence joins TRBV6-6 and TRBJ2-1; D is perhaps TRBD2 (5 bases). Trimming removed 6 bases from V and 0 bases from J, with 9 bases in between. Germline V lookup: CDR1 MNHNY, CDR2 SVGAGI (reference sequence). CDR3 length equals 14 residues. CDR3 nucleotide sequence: TGTGCCAGCAGCAGTGACTACTCCTACAATGAGCAGTTCTTC. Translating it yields CASSSDYSYNEQFF.

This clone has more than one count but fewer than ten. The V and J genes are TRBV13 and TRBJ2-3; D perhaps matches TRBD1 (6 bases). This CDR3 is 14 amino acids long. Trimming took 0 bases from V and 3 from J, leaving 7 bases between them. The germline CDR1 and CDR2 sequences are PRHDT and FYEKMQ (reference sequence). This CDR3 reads CASSLGRGTDTQYF. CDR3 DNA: TGTGCCAGCAGCTTAGGCAGGGGTACAGATACGCAGTATTTT. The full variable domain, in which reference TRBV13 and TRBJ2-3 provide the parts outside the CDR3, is AAGVIQSPRHLIKEKRETATLKCYPIPRHDTVYWYQQGPGQDPQFLISFYEKMQSDKGSIPDRFSAQQFSDYHSELNMSSLELGDSALYFCASSLGRGTDTQYFGPGTRLTVL.

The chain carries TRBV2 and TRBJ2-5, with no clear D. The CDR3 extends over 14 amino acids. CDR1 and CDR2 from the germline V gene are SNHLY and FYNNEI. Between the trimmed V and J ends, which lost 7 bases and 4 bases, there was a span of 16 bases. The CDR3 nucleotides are TGTGCCAGCAAGCGAATCGGGTCCTCAGAGACCCAGTACTTC. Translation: CASKRIGSSETQYF.

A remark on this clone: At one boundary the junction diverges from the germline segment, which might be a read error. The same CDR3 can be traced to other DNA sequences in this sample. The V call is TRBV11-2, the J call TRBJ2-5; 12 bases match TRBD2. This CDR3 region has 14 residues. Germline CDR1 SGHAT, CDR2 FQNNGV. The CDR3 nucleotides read TGTGCTAGCAGCCTGACTAGCGGGGGAGAGACCCAGTACTTC. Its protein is CASSLTSGGETQYF.

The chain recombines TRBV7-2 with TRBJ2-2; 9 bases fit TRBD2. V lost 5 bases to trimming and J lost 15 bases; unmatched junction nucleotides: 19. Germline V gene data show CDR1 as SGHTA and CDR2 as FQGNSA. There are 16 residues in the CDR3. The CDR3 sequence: CASSPPAAAGGLRLFF. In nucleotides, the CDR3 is TGTGCCAGCAGCCCACCCGCGGCAGCGGGGGGACTAAGGTTGTTTTTT.

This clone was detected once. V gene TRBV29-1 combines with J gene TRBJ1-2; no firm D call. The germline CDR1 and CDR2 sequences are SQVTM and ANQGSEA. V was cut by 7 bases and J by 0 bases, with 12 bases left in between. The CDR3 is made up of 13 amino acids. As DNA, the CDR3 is TGCAGCGCCACCGGTGGGCCTAACTATGGCTACACCTTC. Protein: CSATGGPNYGYTF.

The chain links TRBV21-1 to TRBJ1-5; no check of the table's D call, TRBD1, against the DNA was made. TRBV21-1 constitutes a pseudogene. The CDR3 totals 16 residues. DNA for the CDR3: TGTGCCAGCACCGAAAAGGAGACAGGGGGGAATCAGCCCCAGCATTTT. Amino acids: CASTEKETGGNQPQHF.